This entry lists 14 T cell receptor beta chains sequenced from one sample in a study of T cell clonality in common variable immunodeficiency. Clones were read by immunoSEQ multiplex PCR, and TCRdb kept only the in-frame ones, dropping some. The table lists 60,000 to 75,000 clones, with no singletons. Sequenced input: peripheral blood mononuclear cells. The receptors stem from a person between 18 and 69 years old in good health.

This clone has a count of ten or more. The read ends 3 residues shy of where the CDR3 ends; the end is completed using the germline J gene. The chain carries TRBV19 and TRBJ2-7; 7 bases are a match to TRBD1. Germline assignment: CDR1 LNHDA and CDR2 SQIVND (reference sequence). The CDR3 runs to 15 residues. J lost 2 bases, V lost 6 bases, and 10 bases had no gene match. The sequenced part of the CDR3 DNA is TGTGCCAGTAGCAGCAGGACGGGACAGACCTACGAG. Amino acids: CASSSRTGQTYE. The CDR3 in full is CASSSRTGQTYEQYF.

This clone came up many times. The observed sequence ends 3 residues before the CDR3 terminus, with the missing tail filled in from the germline J gene. The J gene is TRBJ2-7, the V gene TRBV6-2 or TRBV6-3; TRBD2 agrees at 13 bases. The CDR3 contains 16 residues. Trimming cost V 7 bases and J 5 bases; bases outside gene matches: 11. Germline V CDR1 and CDR2: MNHEY, SVGEGT. Incomplete CDR3 DNA: TGTGCCAGCATTCTCACACCGGGACTAGCGGGACACGAG. It translates to CASILTPGLAGHE. The whole CDR3 region reads CASILTPGLAGHEQYF.

The table lists this clone with many counts. The read finishes 3 residues shy of the CDR3 end, and the germline J gene is used to complete it. The genes are TRBV7-6 and TRBJ2-2; TRBD2 agrees at 7 bases. The V gene's germline CDR1 is SGHVS and CDR2 FNYEAQ. V trimming: 1 base; J trimming: 4 bases; junction bases outside the gene matches: 6. This CDR3 has 16 amino acids. The DNA read from the CDR3 is TGTGCCAGCAGCTTAGTTGCGGGAGAGGTCACCGGGGAG. This encodes CASSLVAGEVTGE. The full-length CDR3 reads as CASSLVAGEVTGELFF.

In its sample, this clone was seen many times. The CDR3 extends 3 residues past the end of the read, so its final part is completed from the germline J gene. V and J are TRBV20-1 and TRBJ1-1; 10 bases align to TRBD1. This CDR3 is 14 amino acids long. V lost 1 base to trimming and J lost 5 bases; unmatched junction nucleotides: 4. Germline loops: CDR1 DFQATT, CDR2 SNEGSKA (reference sequence). The CDR3 loop reads CSARALGQGTEAFF. CDR3 DNA (partial): TGCAGTGCTAGAGCCTTGGGACAGGGGACTGAA.

This clone was observed many times. The CDR3 end is not reached by the read, which stops 3 residues before it; the germline J gene fills it in. This chain joins TRBV20-1 and TRBJ1-5; D is unclear. Germline V gives CDR1 DFQATT, CDR2 SNEGSKA (reference sequence). V was cut by 1 base and J by 4 bases, with 5 bases left in between. CDR3 length: 12 residues. CDR3 loop: CSARAQNQPQHF. Incomplete CDR3 DNA: TGCAGTGCTAGAGCGCAGAATCAGCCC.

This clone was picked up many times. Sequencing ends 3 residues short of the CDR3 end; the germline J gene provides the rest. This rearrangement joins TRBV10-1 to TRBJ2-7, with 15 bases identical to TRBD2. V lost 4 bases to trimming and J lost 5 bases; unmatched junction nucleotides: 9. Germline CDR1 and CDR2: WNHNN and SYGVQD (reference sequence). This CDR3 spans 17 amino acids. This CDR3 reads CASSGPGLAGGPDEQYF. CDR3 DNA (partial): TGCGCCAGCAGTGGCCCCGGACTAGCGGGAGGGCCGGACGAG.

The table lists this clone with many counts. The read finishes 3 residues shy of the CDR3 end, and the germline J gene is used to complete it. This rearrangement joins TRBV20-1 to TRBJ1-1; the D gene is possibly TRBD1 (6 bases). Germline V CDR1 and CDR2: DFQATT, SNEGSKA (reference sequence). Deletions cut 3 bases from V and 1 base from J, with 15 bases between. This CDR3 has 15 amino acids. CDR3 amino acids: CSASVGGGPNTEAFF. The CDR3 bases that were read are TGCAGTGCTAGCGTGGGCGGGGGGCCGAACACTGAA.

This clone was seen repeatedly, ten times or more. From the germline J gene comes the end of the CDR3, since the read stops 3 residues before it. This chain uses TRBV5-1 with TRBJ1-4, with D maybe TRBD1 (5 bases). The CDR3 consists of 16 residues. V gave up 1 base and J gave up 0 bases, with 10 bases separating them. Germline V gene lookup returns CDR1 SGHRS and CDR2 YFSETQ. CDR3 protein: CASSLLQDPTNEKLFF. The covered CDR3 bases are TGCGCCAGCAGCTTGTTACAGGATCCAACTAATGAAAAA.

At least ten counts were recorded for this clone. Read coverage stops 3 residues before the CDR3 terminus; the germline J gene supplies the remainder. The chain recombines TRBV14 with TRBJ2-3, with 16 bases that match TRBD2. With V trimmed by 4 bases and J by 4 bases, 8 bases remained unmatched. The germline V gene has CDR1 SGHDN and CDR2 FVKESK. The CDR3 sequence is 18 residues long. The CDR3 region is CASSRPGTSGRGSDTQYF. The sequenced CDR3 bases are TGTGCCAGCAGCCGACCTGGGACTAGCGGGAGGGGGTCAGATACG.

This clone was detected many times. The sequenced part of the CDR3 DNA is TGTGCTAGTGGCCCTCTAGCGGGAGACTACAATGAG. As protein: CASGPLAGDYNE. The whole CDR3 sequence is CASGPLAGDYNEQFF. The chain recombines TRBV12-5 with TRBJ2-1; 10 nucleotides agree with TRBD2. The read gets to within 3 residues of the CDR3 end, and the germline J gene fills in the rest. The CDR3 contains 15 residues. Trimming removed 6 bases from V and 3 bases from J; junction bases left unmatched: 5. Per germline, CDR1 LGHNT and CDR2 FRNRAP. The whole variable domain, filled in from reference TRBV12-5 and TRBJ2-1, reads DARVTQTPRHKVTEMGQEVTMRCQPILGHNTVFWYRQTMMQGLELLAYFRNRAPLDDSGMPKDRFSAEMPDATLATLKIQPSEPRDSAVYFCASGPLAGDYNEQFFGPGTRLTVL.

This clone was detected many times. The CDR3 end lies 3 residues beyond the end of the read and is filled in from the germline J gene. This chain links TRBV7-9 with TRBJ2-7; 7 bases are a match to TRBD1. Germline loops: CDR1 SEHNR, CDR2 FQNEAQ (reference sequence). The J segment lost 6 bases and the V segment lost 6 bases, leaving 8 bases of the junction unmatched. The CDR3 is made up of 13 amino acids. CDR3: CASSTGTVVEQYF. CDR3 DNA, as far as it was read: TGTGCCAGCAGTACCGGGACAGTAGTCGAG.

This clone was seen repeatedly, ten times or more. The read ends 3 residues early relative to the CDR3; the germline J gene fills the gap. The chain carries TRBV5-6 and TRBJ2-1; D gene unclear. In germline, CDR1 is SGHDT, CDR2 YYEEEE. The CDR3 has 13 residues. V lost 4 bases to trimming and J lost 0 bases, with 5 bases between them. CDR3 bases read: TGTGCCAGCAGCGCGTACTCCTACAATGAG. This codes for CASSAYSYNE. The CDR3, in full, reads CASSAYSYNEQFF.

Only a few counts were recorded for this clone. Sequencing ends 3 residues short of the CDR3 end; the germline J gene provides the rest. The chain uses TRBV20-1 and TRBJ2-3; D not certain. V was shortened by 6 bases and J by 3 bases, with 16 bases between the two germline ends. CDR1 and CDR2 (germline): DFQATT, SNEGSKA (reference sequence). The CDR3 sequence is 14 residues long. The sequenced CDR3 bases are TGCAGTGCAGGCAGAGGTGCAGCGACAGATACG. Translation: CSAGRGAATDT. The full CDR3 protein reads CSAGRGAATDTQYF.

This clone was found many times. Coverage ceases 3 residues before the CDR3 finishes, and the germline J gene fills in the end. This rearrangement joins TRBV30 to TRBJ1-2, with 7 positions matching TRBD1. J gave up 1 base and V 8 bases, and 4 bases lay outside the gene matches. The V gene's germline CDR1 is GTSNPN and CDR2 SVGIG (reference sequence). The CDR3 length is 12 residues. CDR3 bases read: TGTGCCAGCCAGGGGGGTAACTATGGC. Its translation is CASQGGNYG. The full CDR3 protein is CASQGGNYGYTF. Supplemented by reference TRBV30 and TRBJ1-2, the full variable domain reads SQTIHQWPATLVQPVGSPLSLECTVEGTSNPNLYWYRQAAGRGLQLLFYSVGIGQISSEVPQNLSASRPQDRQFILSSKKLLLSDSGFYLCASQGGNYGYTFGSGTRLTVV.